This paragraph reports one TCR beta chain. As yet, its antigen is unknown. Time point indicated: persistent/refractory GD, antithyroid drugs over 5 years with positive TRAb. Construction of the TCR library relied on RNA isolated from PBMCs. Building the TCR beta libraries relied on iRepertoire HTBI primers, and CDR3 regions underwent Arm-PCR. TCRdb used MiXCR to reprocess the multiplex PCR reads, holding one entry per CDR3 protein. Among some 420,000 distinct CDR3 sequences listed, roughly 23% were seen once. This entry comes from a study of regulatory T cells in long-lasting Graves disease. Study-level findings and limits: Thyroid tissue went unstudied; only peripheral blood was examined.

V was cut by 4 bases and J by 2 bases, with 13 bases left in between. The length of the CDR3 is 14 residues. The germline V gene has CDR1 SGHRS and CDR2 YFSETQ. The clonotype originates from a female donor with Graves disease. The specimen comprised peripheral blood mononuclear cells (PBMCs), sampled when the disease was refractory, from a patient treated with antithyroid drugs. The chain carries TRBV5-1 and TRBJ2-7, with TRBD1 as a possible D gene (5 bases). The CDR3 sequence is CASSVNGAAYEQYF. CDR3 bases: TGCGCCAGCAGCGTGAATGGGGCGGCCTACGAGCAGTACTTC.